This TCR beta chain was recovered during a study of T cell repertoires in cytomegalovirus infection. The wider study: Public TCR beta signatures provided an indication of both CMV infection and a matching HLA type. Overall study findings and caveats: The study found HLA-C-restricted CMV-specific TCR beta clonotypes dominating the ex vivo response. Frequencies of public TCR beta families were cumulated, and this identified carriers of CMV plus the relevant HLA.

TCRdb analysed the reads with MiXCR anew, one entry per CDR3 protein. The sample records just under 300,000 distinct CDR3 sequences, roughly a tenth being singletons. This clonotype was picked up many times. The antigen remains unidentified. The germline V and J ends were trimmed by 7 bases and 7 bases, with 8 bases remaining between them. In germline, CDR1 is SGHTA, CDR2 FQGNSA. CDR3 length: 11 amino acids. The specimen sequenced was PBMCs. The chain links TRBV7-2 to TRBJ2-1, with unresolved D. This TCR came from a human donor in good health (CMV status not recorded). Some clones in this sample may be carry-over from other donors' samples. CDR3 in DNA: TGTGCCAGCACCCCATGGAATGAGCAGTTCTTC. Translating it yields CASTPWNEQFF.